Detailed here is one T cell receptor (beta chain). CDR3 length equals 15 residues. V lost 4 bases and J lost 3; bases outside the gene matches: 4. From germline, CDR1 is MDHEN and CDR2 SYDVKM. The data are from a study of shared T cell receptors in the human thymus. The table came from immunoSEQ multiplex PCR; TCRdb's copy has only in-frame clones and leaves some out. The table has about 660,000 clones, roughly 88% seen once. The same data also contributed to another study, on human thymus T cells. That study reports: Resections removed during corrective heart surgery provided the thymus tissue used. What related research reported was that thymic repertoires overlapped highly among unrelated individuals.

Input material: thymocytes. The chain carries TRBV28 and TRBJ2-3; 10 bases agree with TRBD2. The origin of this receptor is a boy under two years old with a congenital heart defect. CDR3 protein: CASSSLAGGTDTQYF. DNA of the CDR3: TGTGCCAGCAGTTCCTTAGCGGGAGGAACAGATACGCAGTATTTT. The whole variable domain, filled in from reference TRBV28 and TRBJ2-3, reads DVKVTQSSRYLVKRTGEKVFLECVQDMDHENMFWYRQDPGLGLRLIYFSYDVKMKEKGDIPEGYSVSREKKERFSLILESASTNQTSMYLCASSSLAGGTDTQYFGPGTRLTVL.